Listed below are T cell receptor beta chains from one sample, sequenced in a study of blood T cell repertoires in COVID-19. This table comes from immunoSEQ multiplex PCR, and its TCRdb copy is limited to in-frame clones, with some not included. Among fewer than 350,000 clones, around nine tenths were seen once, and the ten largest hold about 7%. The specimen sequenced was peripheral blood. The receptors were gathered from a woman aged 25-40 years with COVID-19, enrolled during active disease. The CDR3 runs from the conserved cysteine through the conserved F or W. D genes are given only for firm matches. Not every row has a clone size; where given, it reads once, few, many or a size class.

TRBV2	TRBJ1-3	NA	NA	TGTGCCAGCAGTGAGCAGGGCTCTGGAAACACCATATATTTT	CASSEQGSGNTIYF
TRBV2	TRBJ1-1	TRBD1	NA	TGTGCCAGCAGTCCGGGACAGGGGAGGGGAAACACTGAAGCTTTCTTT	CASSPGQGRGNTEAFF
TRBV27	TRBJ2-3	TRBD1	NA	TGTGCCAGCAGTTGGTCGGGACAGGTCACAGATACGCAGTATTTT	CASSWSGQVTDTQYF
TRBV28	TRBJ2-7	NA	NA	TGTGCCAGCAGCTCCGGGACAGGGGGCCTAGCGGGAGGCTACGAGCAGTACTTC	CASSSGTGGLAGGYEQYF
TRBV11-3	TRBJ2-6	TRBD1	NA	TGTGCCAGCAGCTATCAGACAGGGAGAGGAGCTGGGGCCAACGTCCTGACTTTC	CASSYQTGRGAGANVLTF
TRBV19	TRBJ2-3	TRBD1	NA	TGTGCCAGTAGTATGGGGACAGGGGGAGGGACAGATACGCAGTATTTT	CASSMGTGGGTDTQYF
TRBV7-3	TRBJ2-3	NA	once	TGTGCCAGCAGCTTAAACGGAGGACAGTCACTACATACGCAGTATTTT	CASSLNGGQSLHTQYF
TRBV30	TRBJ2-2	TRBD2	once	TGTGCCTGGAGTCAAATAGCGGGAGATGGCACCGGGGAGCTGTTTTTT	CAWSQIAGDGTGELFF
TRBV7-9	TRBJ1-4	NA	NA	TGTGCCAGCAGCTCGGGTATCGAAAAACTGTTTTTT	CASSSGIEKLFF
TRBV10-3	TRBJ1-1	NA	NA	TGTGCCATCAGCGCCACGCAGGGGAGCCCTGAAGCTTTCTTT	CAISATQGSPEAFF
TRBV5-5	TRBJ2-7	TRBD2	NA	TGTGCCAGCAGCCCCGGAGTAGCGGGAGGCGAGCAGTACTTC	CASSPGVAGGEQYF
TRBV10-1	TRBJ1-5	NA	NA	TGCGCCAGCAGTGAGGACACTCATCAGCCCCAGCATTTT	CASSEDTHQPQHF
TRBV28	TRBJ2-5	NA	NA	TGTGCCAGCAGTTTAGGGACACGATCCAACCTTGAGACCCAGTACTTC	CASSLGTRSNLETQYF
TRBV5-1	TRBJ2-7	TRBD2	NA	TGCGCCAGCAGCTTGGCCGGGCAGGGAGGGTACGAGCAGTACTTC	CASSLAGQGGYEQYF
TRBV7-2	TRBJ2-2	TRBD2	NA	TGTGCCAGCAGCCCCCAAGCGGGAGTATCGACCGGGGAGCTGTTTTTT	CASSPQAGVSTGELFF
TRBV4-3	TRBJ2-7	NA	once	TGCGCCAGCAGCCAAGGCGGGACAGTAAACTACGAGCAGTACTTC	CASSQGGTVNYEQYF
TRBV30	TRBJ1-1	NA	NA	TGTGCCCTGAGCGCGGGGCCTACTGAAGCTTTCTTT	CALSAGPTEAFF
TRBV10-3	TRBJ1-5	NA	once	TGTGCCATCAGTGAAGGAGGGAACGGCAATTGGGCCCAGCATTTT	CAISEGGNGNWAQHF
TRBV5-6	TRBJ2-1	NA	NA	TGTGCCAGCAATTGGGGACATACAATTGTTTCCTACAATGAGCAGTTCTTC	CASNWGHTIVSYNEQFF
TRBV19	TRBJ2-7	TRBD2	NA	TGTGCCAGTATCACTAGCGGGAGAAGGAGAACCTACGAGCAGTACTTC	CASITSGRRRTYEQYF
TRBV4-1	TRBJ2-2	TRBD1	NA	TGCGCCAGCAGCCAAGGACAGGGGCTCACCGGGGAGCTGTTTTTT	CASSQGQGLTGELFF
TRBV5-1	TRBJ2-3	NA	NA	TGCGCCAGCAGCTTGAGCACGGGATCCCCAGATACGCAGTATTTT	CASSLSTGSPDTQYF
TRBV24-1	TRBJ2-3	TRBD2	NA	TGTGCCACCAGTGATTTGGATGAGGACGGGAGGGTAGATACGCAGTATTTT	CATSDLDEDGRVDTQYF
TRBV7-8	TRBJ1-1	NA	NA	TGTGCCAGCAGCTCTATTAGGGGGAACACTGAAGCTTTCTTT	CASSSIRGNTEAFF
TRBV9	TRBJ2-5	TRBD2	once	TGTGCCAGCAGCGGACGACTAGCGGGACAAGAGACCCAGTACTTC	CASSGRLAGQETQYF
TRBV30	TRBJ1-1	NA	NA	TGTGCCTGGAGATTGGGCAGGGTAGGGGGTGTCATGAACACTGAAGCTTTCTTT	CAWRLGRVGGVMNTEAFF
TRBV14	TRBJ2-7	NA	NA	TGTGCCAGCAGCCCCGTGAGCCCCTACGAGCAGTACTTC	CASSPVSPYEQYF
TRBV6-5	TRBJ2-7	NA	NA	TGTGCCAGCGAGGGTGGTAGCTGGTATTCCTACGAGCAGTACTTC	CASEGGSWYSYEQYF
TRBV19	TRBJ1-2	NA	NA	TGTGCCAGTAGCCCCACGGTGGACTATGGCTACACCTTC	CASSPTVDYGYTF
TRBV18	TRBJ1-1	TRBD1	NA	TGTGCCAGCTCACCTGGACAGGGGGAAGCTTTCTTT	CASSPGQGEAFF
TRBV5-1	TRBJ2-7	TRBD2	NA	TGCGCCAGCAGCTTGGGGGGGACTAGCGCCCACTACGAGCAGTACTTC	CASSLGGTSAHYEQYF
TRBV5-1	TRBJ2-3	TRBD1	NA	TGCGCCAGCAGCCCTGGGACAGGTGGAGATACGCAGTATTTT	CASSPGTGGDTQYF
TRBV7-3	TRBJ2-3	NA	NA	TGTGCCAGCAGCGAGACAACAAGCACAGATACGCAGTATTTT	CASSETTSTDTQYF
TRBV7-9	TRBJ1-4	NA	once	TGTGCCAGCAGCTTAGACCCCAGGGGATCTAATGAAAAACTGTTTTTT	CASSLDPRGSNEKLFF
TRBV2	TRBJ2-5	NA	NA	TGTGCCAGCAGTGCCTTCCAAGAGACCCAGTACTTC	CASSAFQETQYF
TRBV28	TRBJ1-4	NA	NA	TGTGCCAGCAGCTTCACCGGGGGGCAGGATGAAAAACTGTTTTTT	CASSFTGGQDEKLFF
TRBV5-5	TRBJ1-5	NA	few	TGTGCCAGCAGCTTCCAACAGCAAAGCCAGCCCCAGCATTTT	CASSFQQQSQPQHF
TRBV30	TRBJ2-7	NA	NA	TGTGCCTGGAGTGTTCAGGGTTACGAGCAGTACTTC	CAWSVQGYEQYF
TRBV5-4	TRBJ2-7	NA	NA	TGTGCCAGCAGCCCCGCGGACTCCTACGAGCAGTACTTC	CASSPADSYEQYF
TRBV9	TRBJ2-6	TRBD2	NA	TGTGCCAGCAGCGTAACAACCGGAGGCGCGGGGGCTGGGGCCAACGTCCTGACTTTC	CASSVTTGGAGAGANVLTF
TRBV19	TRBJ2-7	NA	NA	TGTGCCAGTAGCCCAAGCGGACCTACCTACGAGCAGTACTTC	CASSPSGPTYEQYF
TRBV7-2	TRBJ2-3	TRBD1	few	TGTGCCAGCAGCTTAGGAGGGGGCAGAGATACGCAGTATTTT	CASSLGGGRDTQYF
TRBV5-4	TRBJ1-3	NA	NA	TGTGCCAGCAGCTCCCAGAATGGAAACACCATATATTTT	CASSSQNGNTIYF
TRBV7-2	TRBJ2-7	NA	NA	TGTGCCAGCAGCTTAAGCGGGGCCAGGGGCGGAGGCCACGAGCAGTACTTC	CASSLSGARGGGHEQYF
TRBV5-1	TRBJ2-1	TRBD2	NA	TGCGCCAGCAGCGCTAGCGGTTTGAGCTCCTACAATGAGCAGTTCTTC	CASSASGLSSYNEQFF
TRBV7-7	TRBJ2-1	TRBD2	NA	TGTGCTAGCAGCTTTGGCACAGCGGGAGTGAATGAGCAGTTCTTC	CASSFGTAGVNEQFF
TRBV19	TRBJ2-3	TRBD1	NA	TGTGCCAGTAGTATTGGTGCAGGGGGCTACACAGATACGCAGTATTTT	CASSIGAGGYTDTQYF
TRBV28	TRBJ2-7	NA	NA	TGTGCCAGCCAGGGACTTCTAAACTACGAGCAGTACTTC	CASQGLLNYEQYF
TRBV6-5	TRBJ2-1	NA	NA	TGTGCCAGCAGTCCTGGACTGGGGGGTAATGAGCAGTTCTTC	CASSPGLGGNEQFF
TRBV7-6	TRBJ2-7	TRBD2	NA	TGTGCCAGCAGCTCTAGCGGGAATACCTACGAGCAGTACTTC	CASSSSGNTYEQYF
TRBV7-3	TRBJ2-2	TRBD1	NA	TGTGCCAGCAGCTCCTTGACAGGGGGCTCTACCGGGGAGCTGTTTTTT	CASSSLTGGSTGELFF
TRBV4-1	TRBJ2-5	TRBD1	NA	TGCGCCAGCAGCCAAGAGCTCGGGACAGGGTCCCAAGAGACCCAGTACTTC	CASSQELGTGSQETQYF
TRBV7-6	TRBJ2-1	NA	NA	TGTGCCAGCAGCTCACCCACAGCTGTTTCCTACAATGAGCAGTTCTTC	CASSSPTAVSYNEQFF
TRBV3-1/TRBV3-2	TRBJ1-1	NA	once	TGTGCCAGCAGCCCAATCTCGGACACTGAAGCTTTCTTT	CASSPISDTEAFF
TRBV18	TRBJ2-3	NA	NA	TGTGCCAGCTCACCCCGAATGAGCTCGGCGGGCACAGATACGCAGTATTTT	CASSPRMSSAGTDTQYF
TRBV6-1	TRBJ2-7	TRBD2	NA	TGTGCCAGCAGTGAAGTGATGACGGGAGGGTTCTACGAGCAGTACTTC	CASSEVMTGGFYEQYF